Below are 25 T cell receptor beta chains sequenced from a single sample in a study of cytomegalovirus exposure and HLA in healthy donors. A multiplex PCR was run with 60 Vbeta primers and 13 Jbeta primers. Produced via immunoSEQ multiplex PCR; TCRdb's table is partial and in-frame only. The data contain about 100,000 clones, approximately 77% of them singletons. Sequenced input: PBMCs. All receptors come from a male donor in good health and CMV-seropositive.

The chain uses TRBV6-6 and TRBJ1-5; 7 positions agree with TRBD1. Per germline, CDR1 MNHNY and CDR2 SVGAGI (reference sequence). Trimming took 8 bases from V and 2 from J; bases not matched to a gene: 12. The length of the CDR3 is 16 residues. The CDR3 spells CASSSGRGRGNQPQHF. CDR3 nucleotides: TGTGCCAGCTCCAGCGGCAGGGGGAGAGGCAATCAGCCCCAGCATTTT.

V usage is TRBV5-1 and J usage is TRBJ1-1; a possible D gene is TRBD1 (6 bases). V was clipped by 4 bases and J by 1 base, with 11 bases between them. The CDR3 is 14 amino acids. The germline V gene encodes CDR1 SGHRS and CDR2 YFSETQ. CDR3 bases: TGCGCCAGCAGCCCACAGACAGGGAACACTGAAGCTTTCTTT. Its translation is CASSPQTGNTEAFF.

The V gene is TRBV7-2, the J gene TRBJ2-3, with D hard to call. The CDR3 extends over 12 amino acids. Germline V gives CDR1 SGHTA, CDR2 FQGNSA. V was clipped by 0 bases and J by 6 bases, with 4 bases between them. CDR3 bases: TGTGCCAGCAGCTTAGCTGCGGATACGCAGTATTTT. This gives the protein CASSLAADTQYF.

The CDR3 DNA reads as TGTGCCAGCAGTGGGACAGGGGTTGAAAAACTGTTTTTT. Translating it yields CASSGTGVEKLFF. The rearrangement joins TRBV6-1 to TRBJ1-4; 9 bases fit TRBD1. V dropped 4 bases and J dropped 7; count of bases not matched to a gene: 1. CDR3 length: 13 amino acids. CDR1 is MNHNS, CDR2 SASEGT, per germline.

This chain connects TRBV6-1 to TRBJ2-7; 8 nucleotides match TRBD1. J was trimmed by 6 bases and V by 5 bases; bases with no gene match: 9. Germline CDR1 reads MNHNS; CDR2 reads SASEGT. CDR3 size: 14 residues. CDR3 sequence: CASSPTGQVSEQYF. Here the CDR3 DNA reads TGTGCCAGCAGTCCAACGGGACAGGTGTCCGAGCAGTACTTC.

CDR3 bases: TGCGCCAGCAGCCAGGGGAGTGGCGATAATTCACCCCTCCACTTT. Its protein is CASSQGSGDNSPLHF. This chain connects TRBV4-1 to TRBJ1-6; no clear D. CDR1 MGHRA and CDR2 YSYEKL come from the germline V gene. The CDR3 contains 15 residues. With 3 bases removed from V and 5 bases from J, the gap between germline ends came to 11 bases.

V is TRBV5-1 and J is TRBJ2-3; D is perhaps TRBD2 (5 bases). Germline V CDR1 and CDR2: SGHRS, YFSETQ. The V gene lost 0 bases and the J gene lost 4 bases, with 6 bases spanning the gap. The CDR3 runs 13 residues. CDR3 DNA: TGCGCCAGCAGCTTGGGGCGGGCAGATACGCAGTATTTT. Residues: CASSLGRADTQYF.

This chain uses TRBV10-3 with TRBJ2-7, with 8 bases identical to TRBD1. CDR3 length: 13 residues. The ends lost 10 bases at V and 2 bases at J; junction bases unmatched: 7. The V gene's germline CDR1 is ENHRY and CDR2 SYGVKD. CDR3 coding DNA: TGTGCCACCGGGGAGGACAGGGCCTACGAGCAGTACTTC. Protein sequence: CATGEDRAYEQYF.

The J gene is TRBJ1-2, the V gene TRBV5-5; D gene ambiguous. Trimming took 4 bases from V and 12 from J, leaving 25 bases between them. The CDR3 loop spans 15 amino acids. Germline CDR1 SGHKS, CDR2 YYEKEE (reference sequence). In nucleotides, the CDR3 is TGTGCCAGCAGCCCCACCCTACAACTGACTCCCTCTGACACCTTC. It codes for CASSPTLQLTPSDTF. Drawing the rest from reference TRBV5-5 and TRBJ1-2, the complete variable domain is DAGVTQSPTHLIKTRGQQVTLRCSPISGHKSVSWYQQVLGQGPQFIFQYYEKEERGRGNFPDRFSARQFPNYSSELNVNALLLGDSALYLCASSPTLQLTPSDTFGSGTRLTVV.

V gene TRBV11-2 combines with J gene TRBJ1-1, with unresolved D. Trimming took off 3 bases at V and 4 bases at J, with 6 bases between the two ends. The germline V gene has CDR1 SGHAT and CDR2 FQNNGV. The CDR3 has 12 amino acids. The CDR3 region has the DNA TGTGCCAGCAGCTTCCGGAGCACTGAAGCTTTCTTT. Protein sequence: CASSFRSTEAFF.

The rearrangement uses TRBV15 and TRBJ2-6; perhaps TRBD2 as D (5 bases). Germline loops: CDR1 LNHNV, CDR2 YYDKDF (reference sequence). V was clipped by 1 base and J by 0 bases, with 7 bases between them. This CDR3 is 16 amino acids long. The CDR3 protein is CATSRADFSGANVLTF. The CDR3 DNA sequence: TGTGCCACCAGCAGAGCGGACTTCTCTGGGGCCAACGTCCTGACTTTC.

V is TRBV30 and J is TRBJ1-1, with 7 bases identical to TRBD1. This CDR3 is built from 13 residues. The J segment lost 5 bases and the V segment lost 3 bases, leaving 6 bases of the junction unmatched. Germline loops: CDR1 GTSNPN, CDR2 SVGIG (reference sequence). The CDR3 loop reads CAWRTGSTTEAFF. The CDR3 DNA reads as TGTGCCTGGAGGACAGGGAGTACGACTGAAGCTTTCTTT.

This clone was observed once. V and J are TRBV9 and TRBJ2-1, with TRBD2 matching 9 bases. Looked up from germline, CDR1 is SGDLS and CDR2 is YYNGEE. The CDR3 has 16 residues. J lost 3 bases, V lost 0 bases, and 4 bases had no gene match. CDR3 protein: CASSVVAGGRYNEQFF. The CDR3 coding sequence is TGTGCCAGCAGCGTAGTGGCGGGGGGGCGCTACAATGAGCAGTTCTTC.

The rearrangement uses TRBV7-8 and TRBJ2-5, with no clear D. Germline V CDR1 and CDR2: SGHVS, FQNEAQ. Trimming removed 7 bases at V and 2 bases at J, with 5 bases between. The CDR3 spans 11 residues. The CDR3 is CASTLQETQYF. The CDR3 DNA follows: TGTGCCAGCACCCTTCAAGAGACCCAGTACTTC.

The rearrangement joins TRBV6-1 to TRBJ2-2; 9 nucleotides line up with TRBD2. With V trimmed by 2 bases and J by 4 bases, 14 bases remained unmatched. Per the germline V gene, CDR1 is MNHNS and CDR2 is SASEGT. The CDR3 is made up of 19 amino acids. Written as DNA, the CDR3 is TGTGCCAGCAGTGAACTTTTTTATTCTGCTAGCGGGGCCACCGGGGAGCTGTTTTTT. Amino acid sequence: CASSELFYSASGATGELFF.

There are a few counts of this clone. V and J are TRBV27 and TRBJ2-5, with 12 positions matching TRBD2. This CDR3 contains 16 residues. The V and J ends lost 5 bases and 2 bases, in that order; junction bases with no gene match: 6. The germline V gene has CDR1 MNHEY and CDR2 SMNVEV (reference sequence). The CDR3 sequence: CASSRRTSGMQETQYF. CDR3 DNA: TGTGCCAGCAGTCGGCGGACTAGCGGGATGCAAGAGACCCAGTACTTC.

CDR3 nucleotides: TGCGCCAGCAGCTTCCCCCTAGCGGTAAAGGGGGATACGCAGTATTTT. Translation: CASSFPLAVKGDTQYF. This chain joins TRBV5-1 and TRBJ2-3; 7 bases fit TRBD2. This CDR3 has 16 amino acids. CDR1 is SGHRS, CDR2 YFSETQ, per germline. J gave up 6 bases and V 2 bases, and 12 bases lay outside the gene matches.

This clone was found a few times. The gene calls are TRBV7-9 and TRBJ2-2; D is unclear. V dropped 5 bases and J dropped 4 bases, with 8 bases sitting between them. The CDR3 totals 13 residues. Germline CDR1 is SEHNR and CDR2 is FQNEAQ (reference sequence). The CDR3 coding sequence is TGTGCCAGCAGCCGTATCCCCACCGGGGAGCTGTTTTTT. Protein sequence: CASSRIPTGELFF.

V and J are TRBV5-1 and TRBJ2-1, with 11 bases identical to TRBD2. This CDR3 comprises 15 residues. Trimming cost V 0 bases and J 7 bases; bases outside gene matches: 3. CDR1 is SGHRS, CDR2 YFSETQ, per germline. CDR3 region: CASSLGGTSGNEQFF. Here the CDR3 DNA reads TGCGCCAGCAGCTTGGGAGGGACTAGCGGAAATGAGCAGTTCTTC.

This chain connects TRBV25-1 to TRBJ2-3, with TRBD1 matching 8 bases. J lost 6 bases, V lost 7 bases, and 18 bases had no gene match. The germline V gene has CDR1 MGHDK and CDR2 SYGVNS. The CDR3 totals 17 residues. The CDR3 DNA sequence: TGTGCCAGCACCTCCCGAGGGCGGACAGGGCTGGACGATACGCAGTATTTT. Amino acids: CASTSRGRTGLDDTQYF.

V and J are TRBV9 and TRBJ1-5; a weak D match, TRBD1 (5 bases). The CDR3 is 14 amino acids. From germline, CDR1 is SGDLS and CDR2 YYNGEE. V was trimmed by 5 bases and J by 3 bases, leaving 12 bases between them. For the CDR3, the DNA is TGTGCCAGCAGTTGGGGGGTTACCAATCAGCCCCAGCATTTT. Its translation: CASSWGVTNQPQHF.

The chain employs TRBV9 and TRBJ2-7; D is unclear. The germline V gene has CDR1 SGDLS and CDR2 YYNGEE. The CDR3 spans 14 residues. Trimming pared 1 base from V and 1 base from J, leaving 9 bases between. The CDR3 sequence: CASSVRPGSYEQYF. In DNA, the CDR3 is TGTGCCAGCAGCGTAAGACCAGGATCCTACGAGCAGTACTTC.

Notes on this clone: One end of the junction fails to match germline, which may point to a read error. The gene calls are TRBV20-1 and TRBJ1-1, with TRBD1 as a possible D gene (6 bases). There are 11 residues in the CDR3. Germline V gene sequence: CDR1 DFQATT, CDR2 SNEGSKA (reference sequence). CDR3 DNA sequence: TGTTCAGGGGCGTTTGACACTGAAGCTTTCTTT. Translation gives CSGAFDTEAFF.

The chain couples TRBV25-1 to TRBJ2-2; a possible D gene is TRBD1 (5 bases). Trimming left V 6 bases short and J 6 bases short, with 20 bases between. Germline CDR1 is MGHDK and CDR2 is SYGVNS. CDR3 length: 16 residues. CDR3 DNA: TGTGCCAGCAGCCCAAGGATACAGGAAAGATCCGGGGAGCTGTTTTTT. Amino acid sequence: CASSPRIQERSGELFF.

V is TRBV19 and J is TRBJ1-6; 7 bases are a match to TRBD1. Losses at the gene ends were 5 bases for V and 6 bases for J; bases not matched to a gene: 7. Germline lookup yields CDR1 LNHDA and CDR2 SQIVND (reference sequence). The CDR3 has 15 residues. The CDR3 DNA is TGTGCCAGTAGTCCCACAGGGGCCGGTAATTCACCCCTCCACTTT. Protein sequence: CASSPTGAGNSPLHF. The full variable domain, with the rest looked up from reference TRBV19 and TRBJ1-6, is DGGITQSPKYLFRKEGQNVTLSCEQNLNHDAMYWYRQDPGQGLRLIYYSQIVNDFQKGDIAEGYSVSREKKESFPLTVTSAQKNPTAFYLCASSPTGAGNSPLHFGNGTRLTVT.